In this sample, the clone carrying this T cell receptor (beta chain) turned up a few times. Its target is unknown. The data were taken from a study of T cells in Graves' hyperthyroidism and ophthalmopathy. No ophthalmopathy progression within 18 months constituted stable Graves' hyperthyroidism. Fresh 10 ml peripheral blood yielded PBMCs. The V and J ends lost 3 bases and 4 bases, in that order; junction bases with no gene match: 5. Germline V lookup: CDR1 SGHRS, CDR2 YFSETQ. The CDR3 sequence is 15 residues long. Regions amplified from RNA transcripts were the TCR beta CDR3 regions. A first-round RT-PCR of the TCR CDR3 used the HTBI primer set. Each CDR3 protein is one row after TCRdb ran MiXCR on the multiplex PCR reads. The sample has roughly 630,000 distinct CDR3 sequences; 15% to 19% are singletons. General study points: Ophthalmopathy could be told apart from stable hyperthyroidism with a 13 V-J model.

The sequencing sample was made of blood. The gene calls are TRBV5-1 and TRBJ2-2; TRBD1 aligns across 8 bases. The TCR comes from a woman in her twenties or thirties with Graves' hyperthyroidism. In nucleotides, the CDR3 is TGCGCCAGCAGCTCCAGGGGGCGCGGCACCGGGGAGCTGTTTTTT. The encoded protein is CASSSRGRGTGELFF.